This record looks at one T cell receptor (beta chain) sequence and its context. The data originate from a study of cytomegalovirus exposure and HLA in healthy donors. The PCR employed 60 Vbeta primers together with 13 Jbeta primers. TCRdb's table, derived via immunoSEQ multiplex PCR, lists solely in-frame clones and lacks some. Here the sample spans around 190,000 clones, 75% to 90% being singletons. Trimming took 4 bases from V and 4 from J; bases not matched to a gene: 4. Germline loops: CDR1 LNHDA, CDR2 SQIVND (reference sequence). CDR3 length equals 14 residues. This chain links TRBV19 with TRBJ2-1, with 7 bases aligning to TRBD1. The receptor comes from a woman between 25 and 40 years old in good health and CMV-seronegative. The sequenced material came from PBMCs. The CDR3 DNA is TGTGCCAGTAGTACGGGGACAGTTTACAATGAGCAGTTCTTC. Translation gives CASSTGTVYNEQFF.